This TCR beta chain was captured in a study of Graves' ophthalmopathy and Graves' hyperthyroidism. The table lists this clonotype with a few counts. CDR1 is SGHTA and CDR2 is FQGNSA in the germline V gene. The CDR3 is 17 residues long. V lost 5 bases to trimming and J lost 4 bases; unmatched junction nucleotides: 11. Researchers took RNA transcripts and amplified TCR beta CDR3 regions from them. Second-round multiplex PCR came after first-round RT-PCR with HTBI primers. TCRdb called the multiplex PCR reads again in MiXCR, with one record for every CDR3 protein. The sample consists of 1 million to 1.3 million distinct CDR3 sequences, about two fifths of them appearing once.

The sample was peripheral blood or thyroid tissue (not recorded which). The clonotype comes from an adult man with Graves' hyperthyroidism. The rearrangement links TRBV7-2 to TRBJ2-2; 9 bases are a match to TRBD2. DNA of the CDR3: TGTGCCAGCAGCCCACGAGGTAGCGGGAGTGGCACCGGGGAGCTGTTTTTT. Encoded protein: CASSPRGSGSGTGELFF.